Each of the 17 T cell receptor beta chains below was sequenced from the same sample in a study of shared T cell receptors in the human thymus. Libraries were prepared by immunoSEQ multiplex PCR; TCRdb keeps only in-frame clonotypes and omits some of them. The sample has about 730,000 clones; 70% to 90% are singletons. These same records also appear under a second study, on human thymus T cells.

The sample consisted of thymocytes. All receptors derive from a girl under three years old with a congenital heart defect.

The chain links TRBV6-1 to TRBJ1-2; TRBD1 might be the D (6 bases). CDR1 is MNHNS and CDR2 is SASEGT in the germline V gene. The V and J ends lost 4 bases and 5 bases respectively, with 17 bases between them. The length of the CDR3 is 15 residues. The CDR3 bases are TGTGCCAGCAGTGGACTCCGGACAGAGTCATATGGCTACACCTTC. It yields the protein CASSGLRTESYGYTF.

CDR3 amino acids: CASKRGGTDTQYF. In DNA, the CDR3 is TGTGCCAGCAAGCGGGGGGGCACAGATACGCAGTATTTT. V is TRBV10-3 and J is TRBJ2-3; 9 bases align to TRBD2. The CDR3 is 13 residues long. The germline V gene has CDR1 ENHRY and CDR2 SYGVKD. With 10 bases clipped from V and 1 base from J, the junction kept 3 bases outside the gene matches.

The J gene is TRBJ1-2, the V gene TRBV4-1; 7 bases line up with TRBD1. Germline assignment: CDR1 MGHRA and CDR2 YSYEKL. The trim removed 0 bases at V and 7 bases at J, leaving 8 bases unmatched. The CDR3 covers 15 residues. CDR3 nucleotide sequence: TGCGCCAGCAGCCAAGATCCCACAGGGGCCCCTGGCTACACCTTC. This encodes CASSQDPTGAPGYTF.

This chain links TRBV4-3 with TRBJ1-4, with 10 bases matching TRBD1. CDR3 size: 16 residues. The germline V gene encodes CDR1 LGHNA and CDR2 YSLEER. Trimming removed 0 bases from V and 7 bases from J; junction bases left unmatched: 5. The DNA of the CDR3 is TGCGCCAGCAGCCAAGATAGGAGACAGGGGGCTGAAAAACTGTTTTTT. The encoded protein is CASSQDRRQGAEKLFF.

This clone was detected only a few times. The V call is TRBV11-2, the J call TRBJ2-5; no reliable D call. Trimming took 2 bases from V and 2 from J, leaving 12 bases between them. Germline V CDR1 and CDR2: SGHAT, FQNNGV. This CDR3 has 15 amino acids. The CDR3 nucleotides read TGTGCCAGCAGCTTAAAATCGCGGTTTCAAGAGACCCAGTACTTC. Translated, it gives CASSLKSRFQETQYF.

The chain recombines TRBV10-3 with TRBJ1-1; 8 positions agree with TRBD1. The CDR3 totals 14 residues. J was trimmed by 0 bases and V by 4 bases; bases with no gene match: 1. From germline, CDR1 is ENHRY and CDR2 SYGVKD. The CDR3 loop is CAISGQGMNTEAFF. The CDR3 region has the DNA TGTGCCATCAGTGGACAGGGGATGAACACTGAAGCTTTCTTT.

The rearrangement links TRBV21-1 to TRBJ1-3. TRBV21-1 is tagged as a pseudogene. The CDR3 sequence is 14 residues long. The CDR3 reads CASSRGHSGNTIYF. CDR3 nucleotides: TGTGCCAGCAGCAGAGGGCACTCTGGAAACACCATATATTTT.

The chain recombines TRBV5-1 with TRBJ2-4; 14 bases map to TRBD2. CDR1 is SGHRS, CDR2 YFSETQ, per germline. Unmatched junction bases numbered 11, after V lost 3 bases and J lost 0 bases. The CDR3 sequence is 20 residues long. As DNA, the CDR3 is TGCGCCAGCAGCTCCCGGACTAGCGGGGGGCAAGGGGGAGCCAAAAACATTCAGTACTTC. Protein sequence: CASSSRTSGGQGGAKNIQYF.

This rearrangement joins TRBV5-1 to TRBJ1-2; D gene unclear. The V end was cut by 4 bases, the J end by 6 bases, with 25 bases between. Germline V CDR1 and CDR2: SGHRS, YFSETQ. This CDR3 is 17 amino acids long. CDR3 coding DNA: TGCGCCAGCAGCGAAACTCCCTGCATCATACGAATCCATGGCTACACCTTC. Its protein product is CASSETPCIIRIHGYTF. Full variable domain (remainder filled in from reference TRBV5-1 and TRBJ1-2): KAGVTQTPRYLIKTRGQQVTLSCSPISGHRSVSWYQQTPGQGLQFLFEYFSETQRNKGNFPGRFSGRQFSNSRSEMNVSTLELGDSALYLCASSETPCIIRIHGYTFGSGTRLTVV.

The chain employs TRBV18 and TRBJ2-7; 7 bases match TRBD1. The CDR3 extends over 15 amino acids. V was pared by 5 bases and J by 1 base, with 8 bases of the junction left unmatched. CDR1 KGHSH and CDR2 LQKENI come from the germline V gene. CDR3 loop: CASSAWDSLSYEQYF. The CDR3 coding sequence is TGTGCCAGCTCAGCCTGGGACAGCCTTTCCTACGAGCAGTACTTC.

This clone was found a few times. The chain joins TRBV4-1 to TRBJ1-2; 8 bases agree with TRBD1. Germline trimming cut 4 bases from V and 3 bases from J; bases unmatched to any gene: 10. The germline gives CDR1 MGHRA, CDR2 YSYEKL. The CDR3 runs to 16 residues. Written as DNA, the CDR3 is TGCGCCAGCAGCCGAACCACCAGGGGGCGGTACTATGGCTACACCTTC. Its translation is CASSRTTRGRYYGYTF.

CDR3 protein: CASSPDRKSGGYTF. Written as DNA, the CDR3 is TGTGCCAGCAGCCCCGACCGCAAATCGGGAGGCTACACCTTC. This chain uses TRBV7-2 with TRBJ1-2, with D unresolved. Germline loops: CDR1 SGHTA, CDR2 FQGNSA. This CDR3 is 14 amino acids long. V was pared by 5 bases and J by 8 bases, with 18 bases between.

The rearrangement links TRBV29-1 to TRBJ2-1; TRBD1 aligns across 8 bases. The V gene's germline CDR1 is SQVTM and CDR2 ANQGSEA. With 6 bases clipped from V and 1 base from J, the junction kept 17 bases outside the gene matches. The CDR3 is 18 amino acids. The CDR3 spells CSVAHDPGQEPSYNEQFF. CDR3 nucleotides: TGCAGCGTAGCTCACGACCCGGGACAGGAGCCTTCCTACAATGAGCAGTTCTTC.

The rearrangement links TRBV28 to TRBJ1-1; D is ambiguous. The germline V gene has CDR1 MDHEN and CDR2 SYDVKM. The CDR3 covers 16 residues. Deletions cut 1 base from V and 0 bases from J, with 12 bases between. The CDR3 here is CASSLSTGILNTEAFF. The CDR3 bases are TGTGCCAGCAGTTTATCCACGGGAATTCTGAACACTGAAGCTTTCTTT.

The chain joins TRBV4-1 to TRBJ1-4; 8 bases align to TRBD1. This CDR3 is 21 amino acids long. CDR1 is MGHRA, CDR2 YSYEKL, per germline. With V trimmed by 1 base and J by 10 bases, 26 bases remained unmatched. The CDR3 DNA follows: TGCGCCAGCAGCCAAGCCCCCACCATTACCGGGACAGGAATAAGAAAAGGAAAACTGTTTTTT. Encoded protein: CASSQAPTITGTGIRKGKLFF.

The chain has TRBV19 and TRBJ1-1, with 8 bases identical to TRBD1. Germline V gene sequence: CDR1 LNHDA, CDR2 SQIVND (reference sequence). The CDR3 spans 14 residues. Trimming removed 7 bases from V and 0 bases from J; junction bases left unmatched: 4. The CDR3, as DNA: TGTGCCAGTACATGGACAGGGCTGAACACTGAAGCTTTCTTT. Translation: CASTWTGLNTEAFF.

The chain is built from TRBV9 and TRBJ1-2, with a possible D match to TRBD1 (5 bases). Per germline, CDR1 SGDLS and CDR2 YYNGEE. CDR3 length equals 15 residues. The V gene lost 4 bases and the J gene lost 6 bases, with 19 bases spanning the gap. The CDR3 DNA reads TGTGCCAGCAGCCCATCTCCATCCAGGGAGGATGGCTACACCTTC. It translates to CASSPSPSREDGYTF.